The 18 T cell receptor beta chains listed next were all sequenced from one sample in a study of PD-L1 blockade in urothelial cancer. The protocol was immunoSEQ multiplex PCR, while the TCRdb copy is restricted to in-frame clones and leaves out a portion. The sample has approximately 79,000 clones, approximately 86% seen once. Time point in this sample: pretreatment peripheral blood. The sequencing here drew on PBMCs, taken around atezolizumab (anti-PD-L1) treatment. The receptor set was obtained from a man aged 40-55 years with urothelial cancer.

The V gene is TRBV2, the J gene TRBJ2-7, with 12 bases fitting TRBD2. The trim removed 5 bases at V and 0 bases at J, leaving 5 bases unmatched. The CDR3 contains 16 residues. The germline V gene encodes CDR1 SNHLY and CDR2 FYNNEI. CDR3 DNA: TGTGCCAGCAGTCCCCGGACTAGCGGGGCCTCCTACGAGCAGTACTTC. Its translation: CASSPRTSGASYEQYF.

The CDR3 nucleotides are TGTGCCAGCAGTTACTCCCTTGTAGAAAGTAGCACTGAAGCTTTCTTT. It specifies CASSYSLVESSTEAFF. The chain couples TRBV6-6 to TRBJ1-1; D gene unclear. CDR3 length equals 16 residues. V dropped 0 bases and J dropped 4 bases, with 15 bases sitting between them. Germline CDR1 is MNHNY and CDR2 is SVGAGI (reference sequence).

This sequence joins TRBV10-3 and TRBJ1-2; 10 bases are shared with TRBD1. There are 15 residues in the CDR3. CDR1 and CDR2 (germline): ENHRY, SYGVKD. The ends lost 4 bases at V and 4 bases at J; junction bases unmatched: 6. The CDR3: CAISGGQGVLYGYTF. In nucleotides, the CDR3 is TGTGCCATCAGTGGCGGACAGGGGGTGCTCTATGGCTACACCTTC.

This clone was seen a single time. V is TRBV7-2 and J is TRBJ2-7; no firm D call. The V and J ends lost 2 bases and 6 bases respectively, with 11 bases between them. There are 13 residues in the CDR3. CDR1 is SGHTA, CDR2 FQGNSA, per germline. Written as DNA, the CDR3 is TGTGCCAGCAGCTTATTTATCGCGTCCGAGCAGTACTTC. Amino acids: CASSLFIASEQYF.

The chain couples TRBV9 to TRBJ2-2, with D unclear. This CDR3 comprises 14 residues. V was clipped by 3 bases and J by 3 bases, with 9 bases between them. Germline CDR1 is SGDLS and CDR2 is YYNGEE. CDR3 loop: CASSAYPDTGELFF. The DNA for the CDR3 is TGTGCCAGCAGCGCCTACCCGGACACCGGGGAGCTGTTTTTT.

This clone has a single count. The chain employs TRBV25-1 and TRBJ2-2; D is uncertain. Germline V gene lookup returns CDR1 MGHDK and CDR2 SYGVNS. The CDR3 has 14 residues. V was cut by 1 base and J by 4 bases, with 7 bases left in between. CDR3 region: CASSESGGTGELFF. CDR3 sequence (DNA): TGTGCCAGCAGTGAATCTGGCGGCACCGGGGAGCTGTTTTTT.

There are a few counts of this clone. The chain's CDR3 is CSTAITGSYTF. The CDR3 DNA reads TGCAGCACAGCCATTACAGGGAGCTACACCTTC. The chain has TRBV29-1 and TRBJ1-2, with a weak D call TRBD1 (6 bases). The CDR3 length is 11 residues. Trimming stripped 8 bases from V and 9 bases from J, with 16 bases between. The germline V gene encodes CDR1 SQVTM and CDR2 ANQGSEA. Looking up the rest from reference TRBV29-1 and TRBJ1-2 gives the full variable domain: SAVISQKPSRDICQRGTSLTIQCQVDSQVTMMFWYRQQPGQSLTLIATANQGSEATYESGFVIDKFPISRPNLTFSTLTVSNMSPEDSSIYLCSTAITGSYTFGSGTRLTVV.

The chain is built from TRBV9 and TRBJ1-2; D is possibly TRBD1 (6 bases). The germline V gene has CDR1 SGDLS and CDR2 YYNGEE. Trimming left V 10 bases short and J 4 bases short, with 20 bases between. The CDR3 consists of 14 residues. CDR3 bases: TGTGCCGGACCAAGGCCCAGGGGCACCTATGGCTACACCTTC. This encodes CAGPRPRGTYGYTF.

The chain recombines TRBV29-1 with TRBJ2-7, with 8 bases identical to TRBD2. V lost 1 base to trimming and J lost 4 bases; unmatched junction nucleotides: 12. Germline loops: CDR1 SQVTM, CDR2 ANQGSEA. The CDR3 is 16 residues long. The CDR3 sequence is CSVEGGTRKGSYEQYF. The CDR3 nucleotides read TGCAGCGTTGAAGGAGGGACTAGGAAGGGTTCATACGAGCAGTACTTC.

This clone was counted once. The CDR3 region has the DNA TGTGCCAGCAGTGAATTGGGACAGGGGGGCTACACCTTC. Translated: CASSELGQGGYTF. The chain combines TRBV6-1 with TRBJ1-2; TRBD1 agrees at 10 bases. Germline V lookup: CDR1 MNHNS, CDR2 SASEGT. Losses at the gene ends were 2 bases for V and 8 bases for J; bases not matched to a gene: 2. The CDR3 is 13 residues long.

The chain carries TRBV5-1 and TRBJ1-2, with D perhaps TRBD1 (6 bases). Trimming left V 2 bases short and J 8 bases short, with 19 bases between. The germline gives CDR1 SGHRS, CDR2 YFSETQ. CDR3 length: 15 residues. The DNA of the CDR3 is TGCGCCAGCAGCTTTACCACGGACACCCAGGGGGGCTACACCTTC. It codes for CASSFTTDTQGGYTF.

The rearrangement uses TRBV9 and TRBJ2-3; the match to TRBD2 covers 7 bases. The CDR3 totals 14 residues. Trimming cost V 3 bases and J 3 bases; bases outside gene matches: 4. Germline assignment: CDR1 SGDLS and CDR2 YYNGEE. In DNA form, the CDR3 reads TGTGCCAGCAGCGACCTCGGGAGGACAGATACGCAGTATTTT. This encodes CASSDLGRTDTQYF.

This chain joins TRBV30 and TRBJ1-2, with 8 bases fitting TRBD1. The V and J ends lost 5 bases and 2 bases, in that order; junction bases with no gene match: 4. The CDR3 has 13 residues. CDR1 and CDR2 (germline): GTSNPN, SVGIG (reference sequence). In DNA, the CDR3 is TGTGCCTGGGCGGACAGGGAGAACTATGGCTACACCTTC. Residues: CAWADRENYGYTF.

The CDR3 DNA follows: TGTGCCAGTAGGGGAGGGGGGCTTGAAGCTTTCTTT. Translated: CASRGGGLEAFF. The rearrangement joins TRBV19 to TRBJ1-1; D may be TRBD1 (6 bases). The germline V gene encodes CDR1 LNHDA and CDR2 SQIVND (reference sequence). Trimming stripped 6 bases from V and 7 bases from J, with 12 bases between. This CDR3 has 12 amino acids. The full variable domain, rest sourced from reference TRBV19 and TRBJ1-1, is DGGITQSPKYLFRKEGQNVTLSCEQNLNHDAMYWYRQDPGQGLRLIYYSQIVNDFQKGDIAEGYSVSREKKESFPLTVTSAQKNPTAFYLCASRGGGLEAFFGQGTRLTVV.

This clone was recorded only once. The chain joins TRBV10-3 to TRBJ2-3; D might be TRBD2 (6 bases). The V gene lost 2 bases and the J gene lost 2 bases, with 17 bases spanning the gap. In germline, CDR1 is ENHRY, CDR2 SYGVKD. The CDR3 has 17 amino acids. The DNA for the CDR3 is TGTGCCATCAGTGAGAGAACTACGGGACTGAACACAGATACGCAGTATTTT. Translation: CAISERTTGLNTDTQYF.

The chain is built from TRBV28 and TRBJ2-3; possible D gene TRBD2, 5 bases. This CDR3 region has 14 residues. Germline values: CDR1 MDHEN, CDR2 SYDVKM. V gave up 1 base and J gave up 7 bases, with 12 bases separating them. CDR3 sequence (DNA): TGTGCCAGCAGTTTATTTCGGACTTCCTATACGCAGTATTTT. Translation gives CASSLFRTSYTQYF.

The gene calls are TRBV7-9 and TRBJ1-2; D not resolved. Trimming removed 1 base from V and 8 bases from J, with 5 bases in between. CDR1 and CDR2 from the germline V gene are SEHNR and FQNEAQ (reference sequence). This CDR3 comprises 11 residues. DNA for the CDR3: TGTGCCAGCAGCTTAGAGAGGGGCTACACCTTC. Amino acid sequence: CASSLERGYTF.

The count of this clone is one. The rearrangement links TRBV6-5 to TRBJ2-3, with 7 bases identical to TRBD1. The CDR3 is 15 amino acids. Germline CDR1 MNHEY, CDR2 SVGAGI. J was trimmed by 1 base and V by 8 bases; bases with no gene match: 9. In nucleotides, the CDR3 is TGTGCCAGCTCCTTAATTGGGACAGGCACAGATACGCAGTATTTT. Translated: CASSLIGTGTDTQYF.